A single sample gave rise to the 29 T cell receptor beta chains below, sequenced in a study of blood T cell repertoires in COVID-19. Profiled with immunoSEQ multiplex PCR; TCRdb holds only in-frame clones, not every one. This table holds some 240,000 clones, roughly 87% found once. Sequences were obtained from peripheral blood. These receptors were collected from a man between 60 and 70 years old who had recovered from COVID-19.

This clone showed up just once. The gene calls are TRBV19 and TRBJ1-1; D is possibly TRBD1 (6 bases). Germline V gives CDR1 LNHDA, CDR2 SQIVND (reference sequence). The V gene lost 1 base and the J gene lost 1 base, with 10 bases spanning the gap. The CDR3 runs 15 residues. The chain's CDR3 is CASSIAVRGNTEAFF. The CDR3 DNA reads as TGTGCCAGTAGTATAGCTGTCAGGGGGAACACTGAAGCTTTCTTT.

The CDR3 protein is CASSFGQGGNTIYF. Written as DNA, the CDR3 is TGTGCCAGCAGTTTCGGACAGGGTGGAAACACCATATATTTT. This chain links TRBV5-4 with TRBJ1-3; 8 bases map to TRBD1. Germline V gene lookup returns CDR1 SGHNT and CDR2 YYREEE (reference sequence). CDR3 size: 14 residues. The V gene end was trimmed by 5 bases and the J gene end by 3 bases; junction bases not matched to a gene: 4.

The chain is built from TRBV11-2 and TRBJ1-3; D is possibly TRBD1 (5 bases). CDR3 length equals 15 residues. Germline V gives CDR1 SGHAT, CDR2 FQNNGV. Trimming took off 2 bases at V and 4 bases at J, with 12 bases between the two ends. CDR3 DNA: TGTGCCAGCAGCTTACGAGGGACTGAAGGAAACACCATATATTTT. Protein: CASSLRGTEGNTIYF.

This sequence joins TRBV30 and TRBJ2-7; D perhaps matches TRBD2 (7 bases). The CDR3 totals 15 residues. The germline V gene has CDR1 GTSNPN and CDR2 SVGIG (reference sequence). V gave up 0 bases and J gave up 4 bases, with 16 bases separating them. DNA for the CDR3: TGTGCCTGGAGTGTAGTCCCGGGGGGCCCATACGAGCAGTACTTC. Its translation is CAWSVVPGGPYEQYF.

The chain combines TRBV19 with TRBJ2-1; 10 positions agree with TRBD2. The CDR3 contains 16 residues. Germline V gene data show CDR1 as LNHDA and CDR2 as SQIVND (reference sequence). V shed 5 bases and J 12 bases; nucleotides not matched to a gene: 16. As DNA, the CDR3 is TGTGCCAGTAGTCGTCTTAGCGGGGGGACACCTACGTGGCAGTTCTTC. This translates into CASSRLSGGTPTWQFF.

V and J are TRBV5-1 and TRBJ2-3; 12 nucleotides align to TRBD1. CDR3 length: 15 amino acids. Germline CDR1 and CDR2: SGHRS and YFSETQ. V dropped 5 bases and J dropped 4; count of bases not matched to a gene: 5. The CDR3 nucleotides read TGCGCCAGCAGTCGGGACAGGGGGCCGTCAGATACGCAGTATTTT. It is translated as CASSRDRGPSDTQYF.

The V and J genes are TRBV5-1 and TRBJ2-1; 8 nucleotides line up with TRBD2. This CDR3 region has 16 residues. V gave up 3 bases and J gave up 1 base; unmatched junction bases: 6. Germline CDR1 and CDR2: SGHRS and YFSETQ. CDR3 protein: CASSWTTGGSYNEQFF. As DNA, the CDR3 is TGCGCCAGCAGCTGGACAACGGGGGGGTCCTACAATGAGCAGTTCTTC.

J is TRBJ2-1 and V is TRBV19; TRBD1 aligns across 7 bases. Germline CDR1 LNHDA, CDR2 SQIVND (reference sequence). The CDR3 covers 13 residues. V was pared by 3 bases and J by 8 bases, with 4 bases of the junction left unmatched. In DNA form, the CDR3 reads TGTGCCAGTAGTATCAAGGGGGCCCATGAGCAGTTCTTC. It codes for CASSIKGAHEQFF. Complete variable domain (other parts from reference TRBV19 and TRBJ2-1): DGGITQSPKYLFRKEGQNVTLSCEQNLNHDAMYWYRQDPGQGLRLIYYSQIVNDFQKGDIAEGYSVSREKKESFPLTVTSAQKNPTAFYLCASSIKGAHEQFFGPGTRLTVL.

The chain links TRBV3-1 (or the pseudogene TRBV3-2) to TRBJ2-5; weak D call: TRBD1 (5 bases). Trimming removed 5 bases from V and 0 bases from J, with 10 bases in between. This CDR3 has 14 amino acids. Per the germline V gene, CDR1 is LGHDT and CDR2 is YNNKEL (reference sequence). As DNA, the CDR3 is TGTGCCAGCAGCTTACAGGCCTACCAAGAGACCCAGTACTTC. Its protein product is CASSLQAYQETQYF.

The gene calls are TRBV6-1 and TRBJ2-6, with D possibly being TRBD1 (6 bases). V lost 2 bases and J 0 bases, leaving 8 bases between the germline ends. CDR3 length equals 16 residues. Germline assignment: CDR1 MNHNS and CDR2 SASEGT. CDR3 nucleotide sequence: TGTGCCAGCAGTGAACAGGGGCTCTCTGGGGCCAACGTCCTGACTTTC. As protein: CASSEQGLSGANVLTF.

This clone appeared a single time. The chain joins TRBV11-2 to TRBJ1-5, with a weak D call TRBD1 (5 bases). CDR1 and CDR2 from the germline V gene are SGHAT and FQNNGV. Deletions cut 0 bases from V and 7 bases from J, with 7 bases between. CDR3 length: 13 residues. CDR3 in amino acids: CASSLEWGQPQHF. In DNA form, the CDR3 reads TGTGCCAGCAGCTTAGAGTGGGGCCAGCCCCAGCATTTT.

The gene calls are TRBV7-9 and TRBJ2-6; D is undetermined. The length of the CDR3 is 15 residues. The V end was cut by 2 bases, the J end by 0 bases, with 5 bases between. The germline gives CDR1 SEHNR, CDR2 FQNEAQ (reference sequence). In nucleotides, the CDR3 is TGTGCCAGCAGCTTATGGCCCTCTGGGGCCAACGTCCTGACTTTC. Amino acids: CASSLWPSGANVLTF.

This sequence joins TRBV2 and TRBJ2-3; 9 bases line up with TRBD1. After removal of 10 bases from V and 6 bases from J, the junction contained 11 bases not matched to a gene. The CDR3 is made up of 14 amino acids. CDR1 and CDR2 (germline): SNHLY, FYNNEI. CDR3 sequence: CATLRDREVDTQYF. For the CDR3, the DNA is TGTGCCACCCTGAGGGACAGGGAGGTGGATACGCAGTATTTT.

This clone was seen only once. The chain employs TRBV27 and TRBJ2-7; the match to TRBD1 covers 11 bases. The V gene's germline CDR1 is MNHEY and CDR2 SMNVEV (reference sequence). J was trimmed by 7 bases and V by 5 bases; bases with no gene match: 7. The CDR3 length is 14 residues. The CDR3 spells CASSLGQGAGEQYF. CDR3 nucleotides: TGTGCCAGCAGTCTTGGACAGGGGGCTGGTGAGCAGTACTTC.

The chain joins TRBV5-4 to TRBJ2-3, with D unresolved. Germline values: CDR1 SGHNT, CDR2 YYREEE (reference sequence). The V gene lost 1 base and the J gene lost 5 bases, with 14 bases spanning the gap. The CDR3 is 15 residues long. This CDR3 is CASSLNAVQLDTQYF. CDR3 coding DNA: TGTGCCAGCAGCTTGAATGCCGTGCAGTTAGATACGCAGTATTTT. Full variable domain (outside the CDR3, taken from reference TRBV5-4 and TRBJ2-3): ETGVTQSPTHLIKTRGQQVTLRCSSQSGHNTVSWYQQALGQGPQFIFQYYREEENGRGNFPPRFSGLQFPNYSSELNVNALELDDSALYLCASSLNAVQLDTQYFGPGTRLTVL.

This chain joins TRBV27 and TRBJ1-4, with TRBD1 identical over 8 bases. Losses at the gene ends were 4 bases for V and 4 bases for J; bases not matched to a gene: 11. CDR1 and CDR2 from the germline V gene are MNHEY and SMNVEV (reference sequence). This CDR3 contains 17 residues. CDR3 protein: CASSSRDRSFLNEKLFF. In DNA form, the CDR3 reads TGTGCCAGCAGTTCTCGGGACAGGAGTTTCCTTAATGAAAAACTGTTTTTT.

The V and J genes are TRBV7-9 and TRBJ1-2; D not resolved. There are 13 residues in the CDR3. The ends were cut back, 6 bases at V and 3 bases at J, with 11 bases in the middle. Germline V gives CDR1 SEHNR, CDR2 FQNEAQ (reference sequence). The CDR3 nucleotides read TGTGCCAGCAGTTTATCCCGCGACTATGGCTACACCTTC. This translates into CASSLSRDYGYTF.

This rearrangement joins TRBV14 to TRBJ1-3; TRBD1 is a possible D gene (6 bases). Between the trimmed V and J ends, which lost 3 bases and 0 bases, there was a span of 6 bases. The V gene's germline CDR1 is SGHDN and CDR2 FVKESK. The CDR3 spans 14 residues. The DNA for the CDR3 is TGTGCCAGCAGCCAGGGACACTCTGGAAACACCATATATTTT. Protein: CASSQGHSGNTIYF.

The chain links TRBV30 to TRBJ2-3, with TRBD1 as a possible D gene (6 bases). This CDR3 has 15 residues. The V end lost 3 bases, the J end lost 1 base, and 14 bases lay between the germline ends. Germline lookup yields CDR1 GTSNPN and CDR2 SVGIG (reference sequence). The CDR3 loop reads CAWSYDKGGTDTQYF. CDR3 nucleotide sequence: TGTGCCTGGAGCTATGACAAGGGGGGCACAGATACGCAGTATTTT.

V gene TRBV30 combines with J gene TRBJ1-1; 7 nucleotides line up with TRBD1. The V gene end was trimmed by 1 base and the J gene end by 7 bases; junction bases not matched to a gene: 9. This CDR3 is built from 14 residues. In germline, CDR1 is GTSNPN, CDR2 SVGIG (reference sequence). CDR3 DNA: TGTGCCTGGAGTGCAATTGACAGGGACGGTGAAGCTTTCTTT. Translated: CAWSAIDRDGEAFF.

This sequence joins TRBV4-2 and TRBJ1-5; the D gene is possibly TRBD1 (5 bases). The CDR3 totals 15 residues. CDR1 and CDR2 (germline): LGHNA, YNFKEQ. Deletions cut 0 bases from V and 6 bases from J, with 12 bases between. The DNA for the CDR3 is TGTGCCAGCAGCCAAGATGGACGGGGGATTCAGCCCCAGCATTTT. Encoded protein: CASSQDGRGIQPQHF.

This chain links TRBV7-9 with TRBJ1-2; D uncertain. The CDR3 runs to 14 residues. Germline CDR1 is SEHNR and CDR2 is FQNEAQ (reference sequence). Trimming took off 1 base at V and 1 base at J, with 7 bases between the two ends. CDR3 nucleotide sequence: TGTGCCAGCAGCTTAGGGACTGGTAACTATGGCTACACCTTC. Translating it yields CASSLGTGNYGYTF. Looking up the rest from reference TRBV7-9 and TRBJ1-2 gives the full variable domain: DTGVSQNPRHKITKRGQNVTFRCDPISEHNRLYWYRQTLGQGPEFLTYFQNEAQLEKSRLLSDRFSAERPKGSFSTLEIQRTEQGDSAMYLCASSLGTGNYGYTFGSGTRLTVV.

V gene TRBV6-6 combines with J gene TRBJ2-7; maybe TRBD1 (6 bases). CDR1 is MNHNY and CDR2 is SVGAGI in the germline V gene (reference sequence). The ends were cut back, 5 bases at V and 3 bases at J, with 17 bases in the middle. This CDR3 has 15 amino acids. The CDR3 DNA follows: TGTGCCAGCAGTGCCGACGGTCAGGGGAGCTACGAGCAGTACTTC. This gives the protein CASSADGQGSYEQYF.

The V call is TRBV2, the J call TRBJ1-5, with D tentatively TRBD1 (5 bases). Germline CDR1 SNHLY, CDR2 FYNNEI. The germline V and J ends were trimmed by 4 bases and 0 bases, with 10 bases remaining between them. The CDR3 is made up of 15 amino acids. CDR3 region: CASSVGHDSNQPQHF. In DNA, the CDR3 is TGTGCCAGCAGTGTTGGACATGATAGCAATCAGCCCCAGCATTTT.

The rearrangement joins TRBV5-1 to TRBJ2-3; 12 bases line up with TRBD2. The germline V gene encodes CDR1 SGHRS and CDR2 YFSETQ. This CDR3 has 16 residues. Losses at the gene ends were 0 bases for V and 4 bases for J; bases not matched to a gene: 3. DNA for the CDR3: TGCGCCAGCAGCTTGGGGGGACTAGCGGGCCCAGATACGCAGTATTTT. Translating gives CASSLGGLAGPDTQYF.

This clone was seen a few times. This chain links TRBV5-1 with TRBJ1-1, with no clear D. Germline lookup yields CDR1 SGHRS and CDR2 YFSETQ. The CDR3 is 14 amino acids. V lost 7 bases, J lost 5 bases, and 18 bases lay in between. This CDR3 is CASRRDGAGTEAFF. Here the CDR3 DNA reads TGCGCCAGCCGGCGTGACGGCGCGGGAACTGAAGCTTTCTTT. The entire variable domain, with the rest obtained from reference TRBV5-1 and TRBJ1-1, is as follows: KAGVTQTPRYLIKTRGQQVTLSCSPISGHRSVSWYQQTPGQGLQFLFEYFSETQRNKGNFPGRFSGRQFSNSRSEMNVSTLELGDSALYLCASRRDGAGTEAFFGQGTRLTVV.

The chain uses TRBV7-2 and TRBJ2-6, with a possible D match to TRBD2 (5 bases). Germline-derived CDR1 and CDR2 are SGHTA and FQGNSA. Trimming cost V 5 bases and J 1 base, with 15 bases left between them. The CDR3 has 17 residues. CDR3 region: CASSPLALGSGANVLTF. For the CDR3, the DNA is TGTGCCAGCAGCCCCCTAGCACTAGGATCTGGGGCCAACGTCCTGACTTTC.

The rearrangement joins TRBV14 to TRBJ2-3; D call uncertain. The V and J ends lost 6 bases and 3 bases respectively, with 10 bases between them. In germline, CDR1 is SGHDN, CDR2 FVKESK. The CDR3 covers 13 residues. CDR3 in DNA: TGTGCCAGCAGTTTCCAGATGACAGATACGCAGTATTTT. Protein sequence: CASSFQMTDTQYF.

This chain connects TRBV6-1 to TRBJ1-2; 10 bases align to TRBD1. The CDR3 totals 16 residues. From germline, CDR1 is MNHNS and CDR2 SASEGT. Trimming removed 3 bases from V and 9 bases from J; junction bases left unmatched: 13. CDR3 DNA: TGTGCCAGCAGTGATCAGGGACAGGGGTCCCCCGGTAGCTACACCTTC. As protein: CASSDQGQGSPGSYTF.